This passage covers 5 T cell receptor beta chains from one sample sequenced in a study of blood T cell repertoires in COVID-19. Some clones are missing from TCRdb's copy, which holds only in-frame ones; the method was immunoSEQ multiplex PCR. This table holds 300,000 to 350,000 clones, about 90% found once. Sequencing was carried out using peripheral blood. The source of these receptors is a man between 18 and 35 years old with active or convalescent COVID-19.

The chain joins TRBV7-2 to TRBJ2-7; 8 positions agree with TRBD2. CDR3 length: 17 amino acids. From germline, CDR1 is SGHTA and CDR2 FQGNSA. Trimming cost V 2 bases and J 2 bases; bases outside gene matches: 11. This CDR3 is CASSLSHLAGAPYEQYF. For the CDR3, the DNA is TGTGCCAGCAGCTTATCCCATCTAGCGGGTGCTCCCTACGAGCAGTACTTC.

V gene TRBV9 combines with J gene TRBJ1-2, with unresolved D. Germline loops: CDR1 SGDLS, CDR2 YYNGEE. This CDR3 has 11 residues. The V end was cut by 5 bases, the J end by 7 bases, with 9 bases between. For the CDR3, the DNA is TGTGCCAGCAGAAGAGGAGGTGGCTACACCTTC. Encoded protein: CASRRGGGYTF.

J is TRBJ2-1 and V is TRBV11-3; 10 nucleotides line up with TRBD2. CDR1 and CDR2 (germline): SGHNT, YENEEA. The junction had 1 base not matched to a gene; V was cut back by 1 base and J by 4 bases. The CDR3 has 15 residues. As DNA, the CDR3 is TGTGCCAGCAGCTTAGGGACTAGCGGTTACAATGAGCAGTTCTTC. Protein product: CASSLGTSGYNEQFF.

The chain recombines TRBV6-5 with TRBJ1-1; TRBD1 aligns across 8 bases. Germline CDR1 reads MNHEY; CDR2 reads SVGAGI. CDR3 length equals 15 residues. After removal of 0 bases from V and 5 bases from J, the junction contained 5 bases not matched to a gene. The CDR3 is CASSYSRQGRTEAFF. The CDR3 coding sequence is TGTGCCAGCAGTTACTCCAGACAGGGGAGGACTGAAGCTTTCTTT.

The chain links TRBV6-5 to TRBJ2-7; D gene ambiguous. The CDR3 length is 13 residues. Per the germline V gene, CDR1 is MNHEY and CDR2 is SVGAGI. V lost 7 bases, J lost 4 bases, and 14 bases lay in between. The CDR3 loop is CASTSPSLYEQYF. DNA for the CDR3: TGTGCCAGCACCTCTCCTTCCTTGTACGAGCAGTACTTC.